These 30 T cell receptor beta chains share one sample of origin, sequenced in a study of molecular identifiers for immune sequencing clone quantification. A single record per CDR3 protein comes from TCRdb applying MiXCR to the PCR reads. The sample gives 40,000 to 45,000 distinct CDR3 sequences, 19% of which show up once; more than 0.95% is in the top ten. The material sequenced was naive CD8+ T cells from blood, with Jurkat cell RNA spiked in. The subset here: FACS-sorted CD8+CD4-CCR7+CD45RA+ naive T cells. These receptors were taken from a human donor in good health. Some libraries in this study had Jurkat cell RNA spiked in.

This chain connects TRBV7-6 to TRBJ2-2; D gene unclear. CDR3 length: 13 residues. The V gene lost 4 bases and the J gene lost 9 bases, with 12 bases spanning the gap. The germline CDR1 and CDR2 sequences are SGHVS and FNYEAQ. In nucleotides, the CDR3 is TGTGCCAGCAGCTCTCTGACATATCGGGAGCTGTTTTTT. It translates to CASSSLTYRELFF.

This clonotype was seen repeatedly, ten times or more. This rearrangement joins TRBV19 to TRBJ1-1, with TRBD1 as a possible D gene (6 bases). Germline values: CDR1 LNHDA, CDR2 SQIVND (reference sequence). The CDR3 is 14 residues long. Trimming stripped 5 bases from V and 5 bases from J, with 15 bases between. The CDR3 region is CASSSRTEPTEAFF. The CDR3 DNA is TGTGCCAGTAGTTCACGGACAGAACCAACTGAAGCTTTCTTT.

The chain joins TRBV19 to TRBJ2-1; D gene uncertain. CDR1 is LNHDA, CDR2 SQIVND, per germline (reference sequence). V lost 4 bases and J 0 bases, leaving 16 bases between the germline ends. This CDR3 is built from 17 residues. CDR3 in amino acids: CASSTGLWESSYNEQFF. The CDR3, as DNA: TGTGCCAGTAGTACGGGTTTGTGGGAAAGCTCCTACAATGAGCAGTTCTTC.

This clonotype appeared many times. CDR3: CSVNSGLGTEAFF. CDR3 nucleotide sequence: TGCAGCGTTAACAGCGGACTTGGCACTGAAGCTTTCTTT. The chain couples TRBV29-1 to TRBJ1-1, with D hard to call. Germline lookup yields CDR1 SQVTM and CDR2 ANQGSEA. V dropped 5 bases and J dropped 4 bases, with 14 bases sitting between them. The CDR3 sequence is 13 residues long.

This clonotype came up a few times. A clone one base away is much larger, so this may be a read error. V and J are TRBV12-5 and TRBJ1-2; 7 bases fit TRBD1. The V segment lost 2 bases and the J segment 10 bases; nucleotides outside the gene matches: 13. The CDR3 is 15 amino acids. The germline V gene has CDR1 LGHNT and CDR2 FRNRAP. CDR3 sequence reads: CASGLPRTGGTYYTF. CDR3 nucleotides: TGTGCTAGTGGTTTGCCCAGGACAGGAGGGACTTACTACACCTTC.

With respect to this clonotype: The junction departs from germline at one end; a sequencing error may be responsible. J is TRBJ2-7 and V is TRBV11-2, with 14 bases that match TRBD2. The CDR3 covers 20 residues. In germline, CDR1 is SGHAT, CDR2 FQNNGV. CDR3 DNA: TGTGCCAGCAGCTCCTCCCTCACGGGACTAGCGGGGGTGACGCCCTACGAGCAGCACTTC. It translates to CASSSSLTGLAGVTPYEQHF.

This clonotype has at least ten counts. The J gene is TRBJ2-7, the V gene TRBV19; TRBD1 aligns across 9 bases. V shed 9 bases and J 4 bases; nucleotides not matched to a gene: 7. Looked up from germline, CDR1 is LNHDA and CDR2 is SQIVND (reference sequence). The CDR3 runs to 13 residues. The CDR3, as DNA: TGTGCCAGCGACCCCGGGACAGGGTACGAGCAGTACTTC. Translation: CASDPGTGYEQYF.

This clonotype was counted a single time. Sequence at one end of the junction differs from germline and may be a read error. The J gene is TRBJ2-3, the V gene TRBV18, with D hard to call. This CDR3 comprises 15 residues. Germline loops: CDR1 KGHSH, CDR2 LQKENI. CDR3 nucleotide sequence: TGTGCCGGCTCACCCCCCGCGAGCGTCACAGATACGCGGTATTTT. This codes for CAGSPPASVTDTRYF.

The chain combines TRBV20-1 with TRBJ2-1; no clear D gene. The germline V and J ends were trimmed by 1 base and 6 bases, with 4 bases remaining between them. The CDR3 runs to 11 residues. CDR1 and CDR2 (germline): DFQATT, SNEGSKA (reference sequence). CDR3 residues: CSARVINEQFF. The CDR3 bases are TGCAGTGCTAGAGTAATCAATGAGCAGTTCTTC.

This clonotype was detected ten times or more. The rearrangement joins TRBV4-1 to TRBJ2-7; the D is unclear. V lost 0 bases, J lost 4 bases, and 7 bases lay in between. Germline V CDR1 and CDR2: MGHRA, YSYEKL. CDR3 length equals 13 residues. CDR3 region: CASSQERAYEQYF. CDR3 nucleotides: TGCGCCAGCAGCCAAGAACGGGCATACGAGCAGTACTTC.

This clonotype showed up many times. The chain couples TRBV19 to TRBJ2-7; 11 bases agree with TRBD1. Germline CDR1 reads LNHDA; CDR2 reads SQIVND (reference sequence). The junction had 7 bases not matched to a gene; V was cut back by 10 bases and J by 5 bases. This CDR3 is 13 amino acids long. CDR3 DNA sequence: TGTGCCACCTCTCCGGGACAGGGGGACGAGCAGTACTTC. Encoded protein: CATSPGQGDEQYF.

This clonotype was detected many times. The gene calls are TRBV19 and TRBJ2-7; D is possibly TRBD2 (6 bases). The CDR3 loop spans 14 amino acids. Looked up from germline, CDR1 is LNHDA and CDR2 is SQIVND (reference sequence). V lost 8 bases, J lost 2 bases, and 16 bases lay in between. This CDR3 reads CASGTGSPTYEQYF. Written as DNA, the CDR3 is TGTGCCAGTGGAACCGGGAGCCCGACCTACGAGCAGTACTTC.

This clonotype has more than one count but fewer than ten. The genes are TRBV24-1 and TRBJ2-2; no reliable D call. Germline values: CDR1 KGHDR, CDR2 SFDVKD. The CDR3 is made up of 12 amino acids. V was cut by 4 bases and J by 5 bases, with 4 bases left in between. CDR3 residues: CATSEMTGELFF. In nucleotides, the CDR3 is TGTGCCACCAGTGAGATGACCGGGGAGCTGTTTTTT.

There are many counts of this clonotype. In DNA, the CDR3 is TGCGCCAGCAGCCAAGAGACGGGGAACTATGGCTACACCTTC. Encoded protein: CASSQETGNYGYTF. The chain uses TRBV4-3 and TRBJ1-2; D not resolved. This CDR3 is 14 amino acids long. Germline CDR1 LGHNA, CDR2 YSLEER. Trimming took 0 bases from V and 2 from J, leaving 7 bases between them.

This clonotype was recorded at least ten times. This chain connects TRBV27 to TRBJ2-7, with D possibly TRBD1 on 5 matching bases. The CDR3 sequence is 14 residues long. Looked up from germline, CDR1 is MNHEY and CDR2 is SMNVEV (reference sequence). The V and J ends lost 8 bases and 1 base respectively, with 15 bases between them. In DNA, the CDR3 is TGTGCCAGCGGGTGGGCAGGGCTATCCTACGAGCAGTACTTC. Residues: CASGWAGLSYEQYF.

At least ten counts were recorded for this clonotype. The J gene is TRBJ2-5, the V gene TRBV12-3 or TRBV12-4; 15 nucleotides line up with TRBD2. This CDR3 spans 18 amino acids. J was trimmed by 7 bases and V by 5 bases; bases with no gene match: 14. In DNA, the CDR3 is TGTGCCAGCAGTCCGGGACTAGCGGGGGGCCCTCATGATCGGACCCAGTACTTC. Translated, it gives CASSPGLAGGPHDRTQYF.

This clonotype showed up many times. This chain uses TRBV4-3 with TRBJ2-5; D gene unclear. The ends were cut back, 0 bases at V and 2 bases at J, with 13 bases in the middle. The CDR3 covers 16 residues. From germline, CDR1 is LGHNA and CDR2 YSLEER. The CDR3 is CASSQDVSGPQETQYF. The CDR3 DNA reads TGCGCCAGCAGCCAAGACGTTTCCGGGCCTCAAGAGACCCAGTACTTC.

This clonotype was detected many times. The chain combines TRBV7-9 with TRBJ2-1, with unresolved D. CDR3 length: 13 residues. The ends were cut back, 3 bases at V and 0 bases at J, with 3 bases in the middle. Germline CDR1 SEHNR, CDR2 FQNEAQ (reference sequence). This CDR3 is CASSLTSYNEQFF. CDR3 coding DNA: TGTGCCAGCAGCTTGACCTCCTACAATGAGCAGTTCTTC.

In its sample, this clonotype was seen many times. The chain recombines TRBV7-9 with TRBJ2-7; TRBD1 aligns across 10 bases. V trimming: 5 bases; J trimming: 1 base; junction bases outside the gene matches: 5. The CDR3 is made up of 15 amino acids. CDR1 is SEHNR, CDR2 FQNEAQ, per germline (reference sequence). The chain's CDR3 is CASSPGTGVSYEQYF. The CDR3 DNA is TGTGCCAGCAGCCCCGGGACAGGGGTGTCCTACGAGCAGTACTTC.

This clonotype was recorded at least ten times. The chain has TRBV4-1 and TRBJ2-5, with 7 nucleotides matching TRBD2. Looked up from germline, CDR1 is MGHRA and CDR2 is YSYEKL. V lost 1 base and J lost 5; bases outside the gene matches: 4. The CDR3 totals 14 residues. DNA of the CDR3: TGCGCCAGCAGCCAAGGACTAGCCCAGGAGACCCAGTACTTC. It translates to CASSQGLAQETQYF.

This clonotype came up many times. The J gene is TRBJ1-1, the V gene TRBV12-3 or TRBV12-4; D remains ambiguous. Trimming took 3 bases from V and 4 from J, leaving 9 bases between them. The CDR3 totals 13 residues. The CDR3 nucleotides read TGTGCCAGCAGTTTCTCCAGACCCACTGAAGCTTTCTTT. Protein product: CASSFSRPTEAFF.

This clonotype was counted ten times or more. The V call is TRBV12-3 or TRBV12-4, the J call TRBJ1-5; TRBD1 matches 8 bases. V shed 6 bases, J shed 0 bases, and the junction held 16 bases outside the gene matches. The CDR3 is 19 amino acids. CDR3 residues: CASSHQPGTGDVSNQPQHF. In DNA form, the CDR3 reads TGTGCCAGCAGCCACCAACCCGGGACAGGTGACGTTAGCAATCAGCCCCAGCATTTT.

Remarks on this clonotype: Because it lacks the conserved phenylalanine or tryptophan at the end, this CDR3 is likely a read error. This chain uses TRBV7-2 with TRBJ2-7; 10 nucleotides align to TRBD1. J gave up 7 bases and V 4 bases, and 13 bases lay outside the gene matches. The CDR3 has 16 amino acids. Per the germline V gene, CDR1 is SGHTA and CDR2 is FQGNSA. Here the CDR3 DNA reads TGTGCCAGCAGCTACACCGGGACAGGGGTATTATATGAGCAGTACCTC. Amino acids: CASSYTGTGVLYEQYL.

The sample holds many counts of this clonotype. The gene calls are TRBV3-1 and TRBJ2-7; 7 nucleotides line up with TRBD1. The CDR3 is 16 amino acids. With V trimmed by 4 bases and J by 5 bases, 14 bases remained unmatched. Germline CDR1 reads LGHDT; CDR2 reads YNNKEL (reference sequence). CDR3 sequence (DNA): TGTGCCAGCAGCCCAACGCTTATGGACAGGAGGCACGAGCAGTACTTC. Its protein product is CASSPTLMDRRHEQYF.

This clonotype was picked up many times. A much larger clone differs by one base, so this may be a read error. This CDR3 is CSVDKNTGGLFF. The CDR3 DNA reads as TGCAGCGTTGATAAGAACACCGGGGGGCTGTTTTTT. The rearrangement links TRBV29-1 to TRBJ2-2; possible D gene TRBD2, 6 bases. This CDR3 contains 12 residues. Germline V gene lookup returns CDR1 SQVTM and CDR2 ANQGSEA.

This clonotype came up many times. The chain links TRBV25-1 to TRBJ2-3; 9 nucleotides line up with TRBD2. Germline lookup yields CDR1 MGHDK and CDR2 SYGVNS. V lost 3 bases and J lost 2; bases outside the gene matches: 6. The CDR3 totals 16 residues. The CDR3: CASSDLTSGLTDTQYF. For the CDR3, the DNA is TGTGCCAGCAGTGACCTGACTAGCGGACTCACAGATACGCAGTATTTT.

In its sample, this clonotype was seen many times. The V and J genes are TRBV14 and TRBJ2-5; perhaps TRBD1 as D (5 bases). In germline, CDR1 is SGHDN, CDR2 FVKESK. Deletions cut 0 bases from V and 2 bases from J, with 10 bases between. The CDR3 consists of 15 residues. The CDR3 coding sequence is TGTGCCAGCAGCCAAGATGGACATACACAAGAGACCCAGTACTTC. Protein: CASSQDGHTQETQYF.

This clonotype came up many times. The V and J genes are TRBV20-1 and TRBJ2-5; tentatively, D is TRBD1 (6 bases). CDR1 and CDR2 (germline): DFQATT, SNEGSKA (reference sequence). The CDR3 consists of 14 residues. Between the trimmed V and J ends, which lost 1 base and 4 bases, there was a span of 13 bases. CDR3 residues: CSARASGAGETQYF. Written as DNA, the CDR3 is TGCAGTGCTAGAGCATCAGGGGCCGGAGAGACCCAGTACTTC.

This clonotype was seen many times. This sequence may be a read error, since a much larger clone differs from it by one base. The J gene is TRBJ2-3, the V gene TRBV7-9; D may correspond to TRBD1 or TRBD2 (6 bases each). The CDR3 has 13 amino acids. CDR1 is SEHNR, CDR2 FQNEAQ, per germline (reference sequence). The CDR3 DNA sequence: TGTGCCAGCTTGGTTTCGGGGGCAGATATGCAGTATTTT. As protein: CASLVSGADMQYF.

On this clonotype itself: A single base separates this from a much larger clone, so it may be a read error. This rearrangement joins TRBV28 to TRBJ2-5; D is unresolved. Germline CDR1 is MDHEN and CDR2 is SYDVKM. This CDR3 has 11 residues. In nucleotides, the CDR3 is TGTGCCCTAGGCCCCCAAGAGACCCGGTACTTC. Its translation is CALGPQETRYF.